The TCR beta chain described here comes from a study of CD4 T cells in relation to SARS-CoV-2 and coronaviruses. On the study more broadly: No peptide or an HIV-1 Nef peptide pool served as negative control. The study's findings and limits: The cross-reactivity analysis covered only spike protein, not other viral proteins.

Libraries were prepared by immunoSEQ multiplex PCR; TCRdb keeps only in-frame clonotypes and omits some of them. This sample has some 17,000 clones, with roughly 77% found just once. The CDR3 sequence is 14 residues long. Germline V lookup: CDR1 SNHLY, CDR2 FYNNEI. V lost 3 bases to trimming and J lost 3 bases, with 9 bases between them. Before the COVID-19 pandemic, during about 2010-2018, CD4+ T cells were taken from unexposed donors. The cells were cultured for about ten days before CD4+ T cells were isolated. Note on this clone: No antigen is known for it.

The chain uses TRBV2 and TRBJ2-1; weak D call: TRBD2 (6 bases). The sequence was collected from a human donor in good health. Sample: CD4+ T cells from PBMCs, cultured in vitro. The DNA of the CDR3 is TGTGCCAGCAGTGATCTAGCGAGCTACAATGAGCAGTTCTTC. Amino acids: CASSDLASYNEQFF. Full variable domain (outside the CDR3, taken from reference TRBV2 and TRBJ2-1): EPEVTQTPSHQVTQMGQEVILRCVPISNHLYFYWYRQILGQKVEFLVSFYNNEISEKSEIFDDQFSVERPDGSNFTLKIRSTKLEDSAMYFCASSDLASYNEQFFGPGTRLTVL.